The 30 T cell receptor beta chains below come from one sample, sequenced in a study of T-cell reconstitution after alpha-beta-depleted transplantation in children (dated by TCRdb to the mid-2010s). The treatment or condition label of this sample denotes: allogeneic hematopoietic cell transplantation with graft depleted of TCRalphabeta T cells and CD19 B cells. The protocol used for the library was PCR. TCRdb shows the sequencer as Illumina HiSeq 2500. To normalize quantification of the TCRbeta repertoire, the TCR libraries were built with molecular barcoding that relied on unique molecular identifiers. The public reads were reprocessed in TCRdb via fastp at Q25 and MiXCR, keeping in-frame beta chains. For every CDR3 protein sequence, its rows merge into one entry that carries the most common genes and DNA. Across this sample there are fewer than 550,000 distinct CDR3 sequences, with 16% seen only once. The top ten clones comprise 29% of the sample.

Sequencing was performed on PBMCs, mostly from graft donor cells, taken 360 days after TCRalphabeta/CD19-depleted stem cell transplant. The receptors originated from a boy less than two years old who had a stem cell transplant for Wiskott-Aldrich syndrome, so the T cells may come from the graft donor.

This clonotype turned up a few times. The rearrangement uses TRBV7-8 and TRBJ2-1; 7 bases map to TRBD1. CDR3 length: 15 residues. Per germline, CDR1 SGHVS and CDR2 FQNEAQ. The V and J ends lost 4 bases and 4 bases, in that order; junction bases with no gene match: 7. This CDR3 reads CASSSRQGYYNEQFF. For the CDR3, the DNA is TGTGCCAGCAGCTCTAGACAGGGATATTACAATGAGCAGTTCTTC. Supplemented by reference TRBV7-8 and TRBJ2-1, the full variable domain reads GAGVSQSPRYKVAKRGQDVALRCDPISGHVSLFWYQQALGQGPEFLTYFQNEAQLDKSGLPSDRFFAERPEGSVSTLKIQRTQQEDSAVYLCASSSRQGYYNEQFFGPGTRLTVL.

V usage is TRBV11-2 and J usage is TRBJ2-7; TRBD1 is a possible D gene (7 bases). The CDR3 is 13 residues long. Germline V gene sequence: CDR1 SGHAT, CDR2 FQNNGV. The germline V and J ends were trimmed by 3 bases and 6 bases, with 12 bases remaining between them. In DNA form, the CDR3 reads TGTGCCAGCAGCTTCGCAGGGGGGTTCGAGCAGTACTTC. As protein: CASSFAGGFEQYF.

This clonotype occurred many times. The CDR3 is CASSLAGGSTGELFF. CDR3 nucleotides: TGTGCCAGCAGCTTAGCGGGGGGGAGCACCGGGGAGCTGTTTTTT. The chain couples TRBV7-2 to TRBJ2-2, with 7 bases aligning to TRBD2. Looked up from germline, CDR1 is SGHTA and CDR2 is FQGNSA. The CDR3 has 15 residues. After removal of 0 bases from V and 4 bases from J, the junction contained 2 bases not matched to a gene.

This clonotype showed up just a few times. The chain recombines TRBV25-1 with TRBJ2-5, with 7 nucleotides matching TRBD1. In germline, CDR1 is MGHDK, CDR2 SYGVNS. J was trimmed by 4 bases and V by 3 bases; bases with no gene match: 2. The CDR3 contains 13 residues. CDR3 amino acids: CASSEAGGETQYF. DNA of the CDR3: TGTGCCAGCAGTGAGGCAGGGGGAGAGACCCAGTACTTC. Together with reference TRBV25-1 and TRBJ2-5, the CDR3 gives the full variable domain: EADIYQTPRYLVIGTGKKITLECSQTMGHDKMYWYQQDPGMELHLIHYSYGVNSTEKGDLSSESTVSRIRTEHFPLTLESARPSHTSQYLCASSEAGGETQYFGPGTRLLVL.

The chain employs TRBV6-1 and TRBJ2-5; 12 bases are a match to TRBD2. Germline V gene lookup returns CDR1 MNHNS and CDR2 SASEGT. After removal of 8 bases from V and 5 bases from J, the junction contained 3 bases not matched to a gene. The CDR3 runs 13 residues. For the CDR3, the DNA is TGTGCCAGCGGACTAGCGGGGCTCGAGACCCAGTACTTC. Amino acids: CASGLAGLETQYF.

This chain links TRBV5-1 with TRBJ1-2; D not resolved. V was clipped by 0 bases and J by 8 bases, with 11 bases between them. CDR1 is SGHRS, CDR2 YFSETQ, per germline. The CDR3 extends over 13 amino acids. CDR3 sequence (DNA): TGCGCCAGCAGCTTGGTCGGACCGGGGGGCTACACCTTC. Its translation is CASSLVGPGGYTF.

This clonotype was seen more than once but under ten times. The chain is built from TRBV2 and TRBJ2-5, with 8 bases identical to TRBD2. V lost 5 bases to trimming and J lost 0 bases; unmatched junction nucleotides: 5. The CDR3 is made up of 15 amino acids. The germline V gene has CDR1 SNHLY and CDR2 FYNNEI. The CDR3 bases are TGTGCCAGCAGTCTAGTAGCGGGGTACCAAGAGACCCAGTACTTC. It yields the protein CASSLVAGYQETQYF.

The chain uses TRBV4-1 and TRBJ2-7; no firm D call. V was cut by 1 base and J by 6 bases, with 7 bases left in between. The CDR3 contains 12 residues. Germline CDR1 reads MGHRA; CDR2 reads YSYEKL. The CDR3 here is CASSQVYGEQYF. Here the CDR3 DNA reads TGCGCCAGCAGCCAAGTTTATGGCGAGCAGTACTTC.

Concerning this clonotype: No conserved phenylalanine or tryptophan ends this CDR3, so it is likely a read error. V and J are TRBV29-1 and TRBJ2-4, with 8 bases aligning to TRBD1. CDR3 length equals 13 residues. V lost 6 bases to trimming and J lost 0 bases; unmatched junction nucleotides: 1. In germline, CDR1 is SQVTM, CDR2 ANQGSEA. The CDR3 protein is CSVRGLAKNIQYY. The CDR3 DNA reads TGCAGCGTCAGGGGGCTAGCCAAAAACATTCAGTACTAC.

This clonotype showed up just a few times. The CDR3 loop reads CSARGTSGREETQYF. The CDR3 nucleotides are TGCAGTGCTAGAGGGACTAGCGGGAGGGAAGAGACCCAGTACTTC. This chain joins TRBV20-1 and TRBJ2-5; 15 nucleotides align to TRBD2. Germline trimming cut 1 base from V and 3 bases from J; bases unmatched to any gene: 0. The germline gives CDR1 DFQATT, CDR2 SNEGSKA (reference sequence). The CDR3 length is 15 residues.

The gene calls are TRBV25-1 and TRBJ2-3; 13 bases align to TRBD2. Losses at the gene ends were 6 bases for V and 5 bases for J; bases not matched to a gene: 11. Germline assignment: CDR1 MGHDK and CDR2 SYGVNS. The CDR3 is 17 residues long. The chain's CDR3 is CASSAPGGLAGVDTQYF. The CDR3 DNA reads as TGTGCCAGCAGCGCCCCGGGAGGACTAGCGGGAGTAGATACGCAGTATTTT.

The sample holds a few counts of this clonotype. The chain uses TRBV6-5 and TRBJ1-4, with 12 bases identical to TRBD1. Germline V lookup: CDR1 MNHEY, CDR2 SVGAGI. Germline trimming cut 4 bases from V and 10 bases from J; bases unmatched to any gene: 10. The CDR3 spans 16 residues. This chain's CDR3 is CASSWGQGARSVKLFF. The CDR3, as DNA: TGTGCCAGCAGTTGGGGACAGGGGGCGCGGAGTGTAAAACTGTTTTTT.

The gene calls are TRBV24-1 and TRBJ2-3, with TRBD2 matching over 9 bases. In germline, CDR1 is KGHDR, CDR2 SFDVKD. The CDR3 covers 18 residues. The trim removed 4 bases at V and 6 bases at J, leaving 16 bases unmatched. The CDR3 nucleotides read TGTGCCACCAGTGACCGTGTAGCGGGGGCCCCACTGGCTGATACGCAGTATTTT. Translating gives CATSDRVAGAPLADTQYF.

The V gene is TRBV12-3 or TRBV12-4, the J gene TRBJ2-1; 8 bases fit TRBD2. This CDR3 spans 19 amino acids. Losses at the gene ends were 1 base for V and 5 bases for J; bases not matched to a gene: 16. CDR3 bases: TGTGCCAGCAGTTTAGGTGGCGGGAGGTACAGCTGGGGCGACAATGAGCAGTTCTTC. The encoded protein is CASSLGGGRYSWGDNEQFF.

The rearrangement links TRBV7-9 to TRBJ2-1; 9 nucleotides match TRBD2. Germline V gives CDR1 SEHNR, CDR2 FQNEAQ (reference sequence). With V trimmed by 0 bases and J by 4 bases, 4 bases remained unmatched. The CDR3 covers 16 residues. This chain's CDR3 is CASSLALAGRYNEQFF. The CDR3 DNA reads TGTGCCAGCAGCTTAGCACTAGCGGGTCGTTACAATGAGCAGTTCTTC.

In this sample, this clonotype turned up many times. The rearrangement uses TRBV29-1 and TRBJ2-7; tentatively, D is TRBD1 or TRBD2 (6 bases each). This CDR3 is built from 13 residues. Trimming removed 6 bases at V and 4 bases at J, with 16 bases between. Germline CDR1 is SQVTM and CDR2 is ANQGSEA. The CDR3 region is CSVRDTLYYEQYF. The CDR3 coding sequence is TGCAGCGTGCGGGACACGCTATATTACGAGCAGTACTTC.

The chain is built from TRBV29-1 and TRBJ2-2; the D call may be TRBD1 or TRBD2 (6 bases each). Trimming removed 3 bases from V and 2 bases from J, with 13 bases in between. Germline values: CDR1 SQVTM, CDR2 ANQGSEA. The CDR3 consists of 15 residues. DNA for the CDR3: TGCAGCGTTGATGGGGGGACATTAAACACCGGGGAGCTGTTTTTT. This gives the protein CSVDGGTLNTGELFF.

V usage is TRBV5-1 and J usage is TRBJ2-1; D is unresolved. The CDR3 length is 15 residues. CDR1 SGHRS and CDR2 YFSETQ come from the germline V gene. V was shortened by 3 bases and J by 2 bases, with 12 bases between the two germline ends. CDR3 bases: TGCGCCAGCAGCTCCCCCGCCGGGCCCTACAATGAGCAGTTCTTC. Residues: CASSSPAGPYNEQFF.

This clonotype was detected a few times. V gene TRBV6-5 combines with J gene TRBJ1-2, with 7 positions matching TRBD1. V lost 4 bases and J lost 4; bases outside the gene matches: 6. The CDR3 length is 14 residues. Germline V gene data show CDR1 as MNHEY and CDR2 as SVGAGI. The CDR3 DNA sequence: TGTGCCAGCAGTTCCCCGGACAGGACCTATGGCTACACCTTC. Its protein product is CASSSPDRTYGYTF.

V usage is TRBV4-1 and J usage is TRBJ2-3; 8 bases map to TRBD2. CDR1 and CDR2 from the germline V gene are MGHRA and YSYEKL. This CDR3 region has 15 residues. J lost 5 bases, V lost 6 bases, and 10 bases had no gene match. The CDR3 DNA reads TGCGCCAGCAGAAACGGGGGGGCCTGGGGAGATACGCAGTATTTT. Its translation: CASRNGGAWGDTQYF.

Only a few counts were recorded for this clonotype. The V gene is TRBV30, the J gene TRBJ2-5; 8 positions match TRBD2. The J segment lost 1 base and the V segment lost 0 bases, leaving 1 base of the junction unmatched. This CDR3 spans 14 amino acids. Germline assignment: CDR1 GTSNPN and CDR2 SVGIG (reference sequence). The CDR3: CAWSVLAGQETQYF. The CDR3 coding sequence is TGTGCCTGGAGTGTCCTAGCGGGCCAAGAGACCCAGTACTTC.

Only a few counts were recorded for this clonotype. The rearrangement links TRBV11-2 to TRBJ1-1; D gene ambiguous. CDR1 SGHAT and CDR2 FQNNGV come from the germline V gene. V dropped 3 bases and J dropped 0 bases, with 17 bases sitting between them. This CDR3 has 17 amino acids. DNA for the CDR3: TGTGCCAGCAGCTTGATCCTAAAGACAAGCATGAACACTGAAGCTTTCTTT. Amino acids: CASSLILKTSMNTEAFF.

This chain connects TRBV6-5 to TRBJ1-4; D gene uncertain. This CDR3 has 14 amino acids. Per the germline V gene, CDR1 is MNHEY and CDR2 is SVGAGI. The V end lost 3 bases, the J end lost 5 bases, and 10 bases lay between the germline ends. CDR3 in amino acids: CASSYIQWNEKLFF. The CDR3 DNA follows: TGTGCCAGCAGTTATATCCAGTGGAATGAAAAACTGTTTTTT.

CDR3 bases: TGTGCCAGTAGTAAGATGCCGGCGGACAGGGTTTCAGATACGCAGTATTTT. The encoded protein is CASSKMPADRVSDTQYF. This chain joins TRBV19 and TRBJ2-3; 8 bases map to TRBD1. The CDR3 contains 17 residues. Germline V gives CDR1 LNHDA, CDR2 SQIVND (reference sequence). Trimming at V came to 4 bases and at J to 4 bases, leaving 13 bases not matched to a gene.

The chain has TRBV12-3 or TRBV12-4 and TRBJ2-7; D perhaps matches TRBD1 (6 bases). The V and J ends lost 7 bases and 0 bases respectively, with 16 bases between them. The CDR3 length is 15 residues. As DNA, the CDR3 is TGTGCCAGCACCCTCGACAGGAACTCCTCCTACGAGCAGTACTTC. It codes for CASTLDRNSSYEQYF.

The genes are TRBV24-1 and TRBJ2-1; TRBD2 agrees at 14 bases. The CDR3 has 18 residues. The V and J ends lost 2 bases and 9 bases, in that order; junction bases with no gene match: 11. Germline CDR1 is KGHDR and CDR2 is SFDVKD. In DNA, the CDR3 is TGTGCCACCAGTGATTCCCGGACAGGACTAGCGGGAGGATCTGAGCAGTTCTTC. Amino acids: CATSDSRTGLAGGSEQFF.

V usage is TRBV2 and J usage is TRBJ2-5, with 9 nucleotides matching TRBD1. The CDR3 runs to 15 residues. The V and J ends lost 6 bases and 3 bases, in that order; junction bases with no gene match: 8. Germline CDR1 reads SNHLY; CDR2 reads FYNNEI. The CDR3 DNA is TGTGCCAGCAGCCAAGGGGGACAGGGTGAAGAGACCCAGTACTTC. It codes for CASSQGGQGEETQYF.

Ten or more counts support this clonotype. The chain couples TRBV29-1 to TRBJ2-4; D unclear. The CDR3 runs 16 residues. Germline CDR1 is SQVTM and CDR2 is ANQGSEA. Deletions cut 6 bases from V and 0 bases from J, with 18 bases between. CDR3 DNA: TGCAGCGTGGTCGAATATCCCCCTATAGCCAAAAACATTCAGTACTTC. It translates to CSVVEYPPIAKNIQYF. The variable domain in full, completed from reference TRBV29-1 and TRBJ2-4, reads SAVISQKPSRDICQRGTSLTIQCQVDSQVTMMFWYRQQPGQSLTLIATANQGSEATYESGFVIDKFPISRPNLTFSTLTVSNMSPEDSSIYLCSVVEYPPIAKNIQYFGAGTRLSVL.

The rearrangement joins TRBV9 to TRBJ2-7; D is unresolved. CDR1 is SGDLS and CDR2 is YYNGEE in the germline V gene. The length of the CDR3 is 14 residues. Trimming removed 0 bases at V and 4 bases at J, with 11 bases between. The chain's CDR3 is CASSVDPDFYEQYF. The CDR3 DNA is TGTGCCAGCAGCGTAGATCCAGATTTTTACGAGCAGTACTTC. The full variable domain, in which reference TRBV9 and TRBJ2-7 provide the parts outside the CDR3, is DSGVTQTPKHLITATGQRVTLRCSPRSGDLSVYWYQQSLDQGLQFLIQYYNGEERAKGNILERFSAQQFPDLHSELNLSSLELGDSALYFCASSVDPDFYEQYFGPGTRLTVT.

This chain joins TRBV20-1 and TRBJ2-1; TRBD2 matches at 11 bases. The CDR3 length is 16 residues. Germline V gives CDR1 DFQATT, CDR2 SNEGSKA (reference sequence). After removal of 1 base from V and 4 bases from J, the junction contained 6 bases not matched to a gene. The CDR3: CSARGHSGRAYNEQFF. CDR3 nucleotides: TGCAGTGCTAGAGGGCATAGCGGGAGGGCTTACAATGAGCAGTTCTTC.